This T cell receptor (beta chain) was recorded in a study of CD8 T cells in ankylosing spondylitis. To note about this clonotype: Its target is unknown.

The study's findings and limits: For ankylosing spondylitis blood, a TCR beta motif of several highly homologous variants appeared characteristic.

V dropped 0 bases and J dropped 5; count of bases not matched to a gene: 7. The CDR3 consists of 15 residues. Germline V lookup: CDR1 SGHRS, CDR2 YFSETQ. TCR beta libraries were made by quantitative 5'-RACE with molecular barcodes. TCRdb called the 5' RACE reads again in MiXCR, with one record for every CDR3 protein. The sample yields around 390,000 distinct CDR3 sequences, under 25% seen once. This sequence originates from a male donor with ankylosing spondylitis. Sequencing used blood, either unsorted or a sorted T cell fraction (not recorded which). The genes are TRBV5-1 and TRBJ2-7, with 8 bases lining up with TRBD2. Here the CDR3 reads CASSLGAGVGHEQYF. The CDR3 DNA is TGCGCCAGCAGCTTGGGAGCGGGAGTGGGCCACGAGCAGTACTTC.